The next 25 T cell receptor beta chains were all read from a single sample in a study of beta chain features in type 1 diabetes. Their specific antigens are unknown. Study outcomes and limitations: Shorter TCRB CDR3s, moderately but significantly so, were found in Type 1 diabetes patients in all four CD4+ subsets.

Every bit of the isolated RNA underwent reverse transcription, so sequencing read expressed TCRB transcripts. TCRdb keeps only in-frame clones here, not all; method: immunoSEQ multiplex PCR. Among approximately 170,000 clones, approximately 8.1% were seen once, and the ten largest hold around 0.94%. Sequencing was performed on central memory CD4+ T cells from blood. These receptors were obtained from a woman in her thirties or forties with type 1 diabetes.

This clone came up a few times. The chain employs TRBV29-1 and TRBJ1-1, with D maybe TRBD1 (6 bases). Germline lookup yields CDR1 SQVTM and CDR2 ANQGSEA. The CDR3 length is 19 residues. Trimming took off 8 bases at V and 0 bases at J, with 31 bases between the two ends. The CDR3: CSIRSGQSTEDLLNTEAFF. In nucleotides, the CDR3 is TGCAGCATAAGATCAGGACAGTCAACGGAGGACCTCCTGAACACTGAAGCTTTCTTT.

This clone appeared a few times. The rearrangement links TRBV5-1 to TRBJ1-6; 11 positions agree with TRBD1. Germline V gene sequence: CDR1 SGHRS, CDR2 YFSETQ. With V trimmed by 4 bases and J by 6 bases, 3 bases remained unmatched. The CDR3 is 15 amino acids. Written as DNA, the CDR3 is TGCGCCAGCAGCGGCGGACAGGGGGCTAATTCACCCCTCCACTTT. This sequence encodes CASSGGQGANSPLHF.

Here the CDR3 reads CASTREEGYTF. In nucleotides, the CDR3 is TGTGCCAGCACCCGTGAGGAGGGCTACACCTTC. The chain couples TRBV2 to TRBJ1-2; the D is unclear. Germline CDR1 is SNHLY and CDR2 is FYNNEI. V was pared by 7 bases and J by 8 bases, with 11 bases between. The CDR3 length is 11 residues.

This clone has a handful of counts. Written as DNA, the CDR3 is TGTGCCAGCAGTCACCGGGACAGACACACAGATACGCAGTATTTT. Encoded protein: CASSHRDRHTDTQYF. The chain joins TRBV27 to TRBJ2-3; 7 bases are a match to TRBD1. The germline gives CDR1 MNHEY, CDR2 SMNVEV (reference sequence). The ends lost 5 bases at V and 2 bases at J; junction bases unmatched: 7. The length of the CDR3 is 15 residues.

This clone has at least ten counts. The chain carries TRBV15 and TRBJ1-1; 7 bases align to TRBD1. J was trimmed by 4 bases and V by 6 bases; bases with no gene match: 8. Germline V gives CDR1 LNHNV, CDR2 YYDKDF (reference sequence). The CDR3 covers 14 residues. The CDR3, as DNA: TGTGCCACCAGTAAGGGACAGAGCCCCACTGAAGCTTTCTTT. The encoded protein is CATSKGQSPTEAFF.

The table lists this clone with a few counts. The chain carries TRBV7-3 and TRBJ2-1, with 13 bases matching TRBD2. Trimming cost V 5 bases and J 10 bases; bases outside gene matches: 8. There are 15 residues in the CDR3. In germline, CDR1 is SGHTA, CDR2 FQGTGA. CDR3 residues: CASSPTSGGASEQFF. The DNA of the CDR3 is TGTGCCAGCAGCCCCACTAGCGGGGGGGCTTCCGAGCAGTTCTTC.

This clone occurred a few times. V and J are TRBV4-2 and TRBJ2-3, with 7 bases identical to TRBD2. Trimming at V came to 4 bases and at J to 3 bases, leaving 7 bases not matched to a gene. Germline V lookup: CDR1 LGHNA, CDR2 YNFKEQ. The CDR3 runs to 15 residues. The DNA of the CDR3 is TGTGCCAGCAGCCGGCTAGCGGAGGATACAGATACGCAGTATTTT. Amino acids: CASSRLAEDTDTQYF.

This clone was seen more than once but under ten times. This sequence joins TRBV21-1 and TRBJ2-5; TRBD1 is taken as the D call from the table, unchecked against the DNA. TRBV21-1 is annotated as a pseudogene. The CDR3 spans 12 residues. The CDR3, as DNA: TGTGCCAGCAGCAAAGTCAGAGAGACCCAGTACTTC. This codes for CASSKVRETQYF.

The chain carries TRBV7-2 and TRBJ2-3; 7 bases map to TRBD1. With 4 bases clipped from V and 5 bases from J, the junction kept 0 bases outside the gene matches. Looked up from germline, CDR1 is SGHTA and CDR2 is FQGNSA. The CDR3 totals 12 residues. The CDR3: CASSYRGDTQYF. In DNA form, the CDR3 reads TGTGCCAGCAGCTACAGGGGAGATACGCAGTATTTT.

There are a few counts of this clone. The chain uses TRBV5-6 and TRBJ2-3; D might be TRBD2 (6 bases). Trimming took off 4 bases at V and 3 bases at J, with 15 bases between the two ends. This CDR3 is 15 amino acids long. Germline V lookup: CDR1 SGHDT, CDR2 YYEEEE. The CDR3 protein is CASSLLTRRTDTQYF. The DNA for the CDR3 is TGTGCCAGCAGCCTGTTGACTAGGAGAACAGATACGCAGTATTTT.

The rearrangement joins TRBV9 to TRBJ1-2; D is uncertain. Germline CDR1 SGDLS, CDR2 YYNGEE. The V and J ends lost 0 bases and 4 bases respectively, with 7 bases between them. The CDR3 sequence is 13 residues long. The CDR3 DNA sequence: TGTGCCAGCAGCGTAGATTCCTTCTATGGCTACACCTTC. Translated: CASSVDSFYGYTF.

This clone was counted only a few times. V is TRBV9 and J is TRBJ2-7, with 8 bases identical to TRBD1. CDR1 SGDLS and CDR2 YYNGEE come from the germline V gene. The junction had 5 bases not matched to a gene; V was cut back by 3 bases and J by 3 bases. CDR3 length: 14 amino acids. The CDR3 nucleotides are TGTGCCAGCAGCGGCGGGACAGGATACTACGAGCAGTACTTC. This encodes CASSGGTGYYEQYF.

This clone has more than one count but fewer than ten. V and J are TRBV4-1 and TRBJ2-3; D gene ambiguous. Germline-derived CDR1 and CDR2 are MGHRA and YSYEKL. This CDR3 region has 16 residues. With 0 bases removed from V and 0 bases from J, the gap between germline ends came to 10 bases. This CDR3 reads CASSQDWRTSTDTQYF. CDR3 sequence (DNA): TGCGCCAGCAGCCAAGACTGGAGAACTAGCACAGATACGCAGTATTTT.

This clone was observed at least ten times. V usage is TRBV5-4 and J usage is TRBJ2-7, with 8 bases fitting TRBD1. Germline CDR1 reads SGHNT; CDR2 reads YYREEE (reference sequence). The length of the CDR3 is 14 residues. The junction had 10 bases not matched to a gene; V was cut back by 4 bases and J by 7 bases. The CDR3 bases are TGTGCCAGCAGCCTCCAGGGGGCGGAAGGGGAGCAGTACTTC. Translation: CASSLQGAEGEQYF.

CDR3 sequence: CASSLDTGADTQYF. CDR3 nucleotide sequence: TGTGCCAGCAGCTTAGACACAGGGGCAGATACGCAGTATTTT. The chain combines TRBV7-9 with TRBJ2-3; 7 bases are a match to TRBD1. The CDR3 runs to 14 residues. V lost 1 base to trimming and J lost 4 bases; unmatched junction nucleotides: 2. Germline CDR1 reads SEHNR; CDR2 reads FQNEAQ (reference sequence). The full variable domain, rest sourced from reference TRBV7-9 and TRBJ2-3, is DTGVSQNPRHKITKRGQNVTFRCDPISEHNRLYWYRQTLGQGPEFLTYFQNEAQLEKSRLLSDRFSAERPKGSFSTLEIQRTEQGDSAMYLCASSLDTGADTQYFGPGTRLTVL.

CDR3 amino acids: CASSTPSGTSSYEQYF. The CDR3 nucleotides are TGTGCCAGCAGCACGCCTTCCGGGACATCCTCCTACGAGCAGTACTTC. This chain joins TRBV7-2 and TRBJ2-7; TRBD1 might be the D (6 bases). Germline-derived CDR1 and CDR2 are SGHTA and FQGNSA. The CDR3 runs 16 residues. V was shortened by 5 bases and J by 0 bases, with 17 bases between the two germline ends.

The CDR3 bases are TGTGCCAGCAGCTTAGGGGGCTTTGGAAACGAGCAGTACTTC. This gives the protein CASSLGGFGNEQYF. The genes are TRBV7-2 and TRBJ2-7; D might be TRBD1 (5 bases). The V gene's germline CDR1 is SGHTA and CDR2 FQGNSA. The CDR3 loop spans 14 amino acids. V was shortened by 1 base and J by 5 bases, with 12 bases between the two germline ends.

The chain carries TRBV7-9 and TRBJ2-3; no definite D call. Trimming took off 1 base at V and 6 bases at J, with 11 bases between the two ends. The germline CDR1 and CDR2 sequences are SEHNR and FQNEAQ (reference sequence). This CDR3 region has 14 residues. This chain's CDR3 is CASSLGVAGDTQYF. The CDR3, as DNA: TGTGCCAGCAGCTTAGGGGTAGCCGGCGATACGCAGTATTTT.

This clone was picked up a small number of times. The CDR3, as DNA: TGTGCCACCCAGGCCCGCCCAGGGGGTGAGCAGTTCTTC. Encoded protein: CATQARPGGEQFF. This chain joins TRBV19 and TRBJ2-1; 7 bases match TRBD1. Germline V lookup: CDR1 LNHDA, CDR2 SQIVND (reference sequence). With 10 bases clipped from V and 9 bases from J, the junction kept 12 bases outside the gene matches. This CDR3 spans 13 amino acids.

Comments on this clone: It is unclear where the CDR3 begins or ends on the DNA, so no DNA is shown, and the CDR3 is as TCRdb lists it. V is TRBV21-1 and J is TRBJ2-2; TRBD2 is the table's D call, not checked against the DNA. TRBV21-1 is reported as a pseudogene. The CDR3 extends over 18 residues, inclusive of both ends. CDR3 in amino acids: CASSKTARVGRGTGELFF.

This clone was detected a few times. The chain carries TRBV18 and TRBJ2-1; D not certain. With 2 bases removed from V and 5 bases from J, the gap between germline ends came to 10 bases. Germline CDR1 is KGHSH and CDR2 is LQKENI. The CDR3 is 14 amino acids. CDR3 nucleotides: TGTGCCAGCTCACCAGCTAGGCACAACAATGAGCAGTTCTTC. It is translated as CASSPARHNNEQFF. The entire variable domain, with the rest obtained from reference TRBV18 and TRBJ2-1, is as follows: NAGVMQNPRHLVRRRGQEARLRCSPMKGHSHVYWYRQLPEEGLKFMVYLQKENIIDESGMPKERFSAEFPKEGPSILRIQQVVRGDSAAYFCASSPARHNNEQFFGPGTRLTVL.

The rearrangement joins TRBV19 to TRBJ1-2; the D gene is possibly TRBD1 (6 bases). The V and J ends lost 7 bases and 1 base respectively, with 13 bases between them. CDR3 size: 14 residues. CDR1 and CDR2 (germline): LNHDA, SQIVND (reference sequence). Here the CDR3 reads CASTRTEVNYGYTF. The DNA for the CDR3 is TGTGCCAGTACGAGGACAGAAGTTAACTATGGCTACACCTTC.

The V call is TRBV9, the J call TRBJ2-1; 12 nucleotides agree with TRBD1. Germline assignment: CDR1 SGDLS and CDR2 YYNGEE. The V gene end was trimmed by 3 bases and the J gene end by 8 bases; junction bases not matched to a gene: 9. The CDR3 is 16 amino acids. Here the CDR3 reads CASSAGPGTGGDEQFF. CDR3 bases: TGTGCCAGCAGCGCGGGCCCCGGGACAGGGGGCGATGAGCAGTTCTTC.

The gene calls are TRBV4-3 and TRBJ1-1; D gene uncertain. V lost 6 bases and J 5 bases, leaving 7 bases between the germline ends. Germline values: CDR1 LGHNA, CDR2 YSLEER. This CDR3 has 11 residues. CDR3 amino acids: CASRGKTEAFF. The CDR3, as DNA: TGCGCCAGCAGGGGCAAAACTGAAGCTTTCTTT.

The genes are TRBV2 and TRBJ1-1; 8 bases are a match to TRBD1. Looked up from germline, CDR1 is SNHLY and CDR2 is FYNNEI. The V and J ends lost 10 bases and 1 base, in that order; junction bases with no gene match: 5. This CDR3 region has 13 residues. The CDR3 region has the DNA TGTGCCAACCCCCAGGGGGCGAACACTGAAGCTTTCTTT. Protein: CANPQGANTEAFF.